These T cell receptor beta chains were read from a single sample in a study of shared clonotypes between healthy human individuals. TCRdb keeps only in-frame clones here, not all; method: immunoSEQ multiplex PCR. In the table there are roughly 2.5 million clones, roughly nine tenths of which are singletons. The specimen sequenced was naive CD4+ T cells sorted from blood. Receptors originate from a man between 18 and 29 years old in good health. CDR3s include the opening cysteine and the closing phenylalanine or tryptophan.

CASTMIGQGTGRSGNTIYF,TRBV19,TRBJ1-3
CASIGRFPSNQPQHF,TRBV6-1,TRBJ1-5
CASSGEAFSGYTF,TRBV2,TRBJ1-2
CASSVARGSTDTQYF,TRBV9,TRBJ2-3
CSAGDTNEKLFF,TRBV29-1,TRBJ1-4
CASSPPSAAPGGYTF,TRBV28,TRBJ1-2
CASSSSQPQHF,TRBV6-6,TRBJ1-5
CASRGDDRGIYGYTF,TRBV27,TRBJ1-2
CASSAGDRRTNEKLFF,TRBV9,TRBJ1-4
CASSVPGGPYNEQFF,TRBV7-2,TRBJ2-1
CASSKGRNEQFF,TRBV19,TRBJ2-1
CASSLSMAASGGYEQFF,TRBV27,TRBJ2-1
CASSEHRGYNEQFF,TRBV2,TRBJ2-1
CASSLVLSGANVLTF,TRBV5-1,TRBJ2-6
CASSLVGTGNTIYF,TRBV7-2,TRBJ1-3
CASSQETDVRPQHF,TRBV4-1,TRBJ1-5
CASSRGTGRNTEAFF,TRBV6-6,TRBJ1-1
CASSLGDDRNTIYF,TRBV5-4,TRBJ1-3
CASSMDRGNQPQHF,TRBV5-4,TRBJ1-5
CASKRGQGADTQYF,TRBV2,TRBJ2-3
CSAAGGAGETQYF,TRBV29-1,TRBJ2-5
CASSMDRNTEAFF,TRBV5-1,TRBJ1-1
CASSQGGSPWTRVDTQYF,TRBV14,TRBJ2-3
CASSSPGQRGYTF,TRBV6-6,TRBJ1-2
CASSFEGRINEQYF,TRBV7-9,TRBJ2-7
CASSLVGFETNTDTQYF,TRBV7-2,TRBJ2-3
CAWTLTGLGGYTF,TRBV30,TRBJ1-2
CASSIGGLAGSYNEQFF,TRBV19,TRBJ2-1
CAGQQGETQYF,TRBV6-1,TRBJ2-5
CASSWGQGTEAFF,TRBV6-6,TRBJ1-1
CASSSTGQAGTQYF,TRBV11-3,TRBJ2-5
CASRGTATYGYTF,TRBV6-6,TRBJ1-2
CASSSGGQGNSPLHF,TRBV5-1,TRBJ1-6
CASSRTSGNSDTQYF,TRBV18,TRBJ2-3
CASRGGPLSVGYF,TRBV2,TRBJ2-5
CSVDHPDPYEQYF,TRBV29-1,TRBJ2-7
CSVGPRGHSYEQYF,TRBV29-1,TRBJ2-7
CASSQEGDYFEGAGELFF,TRBV4-2,TRBJ2-2
CASSAVVQNYGYTF,TRBV2,TRBJ1-2
CASSLTGGPYEQYF,TRBV11-2,TRBJ2-7
CASSSRDRFRETQYF,TRBV7-6,TRBJ2-5
CASSSLLAGTGGEQYF,TRBV5-1,TRBJ2-7
CASSIDGGVGLDTEAFF,TRBV19,TRBJ1-1
CATSRDFAQQYGYTF,TRBV15,TRBJ1-2
CASSGAGTGIYEQYF,TRBV28,TRBJ2-7